A single sample gave rise to the 4 T cell receptor beta chains below, sequenced in a study of response to subunit inactivated influenza vaccine. TCRdb re-analysed the RT-PCR reads in MiXCR, keeping a single row per CDR3 protein. The table shows 600,000 to 850,000 distinct CDR3 sequences, with about 15% occurring only once. Specimen: PBMCs from blood, collected around two weeks before vaccination. All receptors derive from a man aged 50 to 60 who received an inactivated influenza vaccine.

The chain joins TRBV7-9 to TRBJ2-2; D is possibly TRBD1 or TRBD2 (5 bases each). Germline assignment: CDR1 SEHNR and CDR2 FQNEAQ (reference sequence). The length of the CDR3 is 16 residues. Trimming cost V 5 bases and J 4 bases, with 17 bases left between them. The CDR3 spells CASSPRGNRLTGELFF. DNA of the CDR3: TGTGCCAGCAGCCCCCGGGGTAACAGGCTCACCGGGGAGCTGTTTTTT.

This rearrangement joins TRBV4-2 to TRBJ2-6; no definite D call. Germline CDR1 LGHNA, CDR2 YNFKEQ. V lost 0 bases and J lost 0, with 6 bases in between. This CDR3 contains 16 residues. As DNA, the CDR3 is TGTGCCAGCAGCCAAGAATGGTCCTCTGGGGCCAACGTCCTGACTTTC. This codes for CASSQEWSSGANVLTF.

This clonotype has only a few counts. The J gene is TRBJ2-7, the V gene TRBV9; weak D call: TRBD2 (5 bases). The CDR3 is made up of 15 amino acids. Germline loops: CDR1 SGDLS, CDR2 YYNGEE. V lost 2 bases, J lost 2 bases, and 14 bases lay in between. CDR3 loop: CASSVSSSPTYEQYF. DNA of the CDR3: TGTGCCAGCAGCGTGAGTTCTAGCCCTACCTACGAGCAGTACTTC.

J is TRBJ2-5 and V is TRBV2; 7 bases agree with TRBD2. The V segment lost 8 bases and the J segment 4 bases; nucleotides outside the gene matches: 4. This CDR3 spans 12 amino acids. Looked up from germline, CDR1 is SNHLY and CDR2 is FYNNEI. The CDR3 sequence: CASERGRETQYF. CDR3 DNA sequence: TGTGCCAGCGAGCGGGGACGAGAGACCCAGTACTTC.